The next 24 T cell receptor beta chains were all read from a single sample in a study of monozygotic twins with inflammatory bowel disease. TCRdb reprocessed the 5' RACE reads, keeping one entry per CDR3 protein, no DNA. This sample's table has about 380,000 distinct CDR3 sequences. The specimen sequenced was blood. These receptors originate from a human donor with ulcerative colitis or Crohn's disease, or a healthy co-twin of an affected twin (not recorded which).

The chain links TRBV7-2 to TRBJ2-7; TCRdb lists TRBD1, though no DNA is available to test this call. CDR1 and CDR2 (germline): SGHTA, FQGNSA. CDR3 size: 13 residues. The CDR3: CASSLSMDRGANF.

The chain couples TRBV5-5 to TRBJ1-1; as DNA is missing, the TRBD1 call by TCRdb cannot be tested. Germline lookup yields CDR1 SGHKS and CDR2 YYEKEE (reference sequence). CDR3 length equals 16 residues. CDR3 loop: CASSSFLTGWNTEAFF.

CDR3 region: CASSYSRLATETQYF. This chain joins TRBV6-5 and TRBJ2-5; TCRdb reports TRBD2, a call that lacks DNA to check it against. The germline CDR1 and CDR2 sequences are MNHEY and SVGAGI. CDR3 size: 15 residues.

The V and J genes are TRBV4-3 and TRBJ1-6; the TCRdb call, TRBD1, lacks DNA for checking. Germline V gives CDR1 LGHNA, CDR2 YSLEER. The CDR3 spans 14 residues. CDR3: CASSLDRGNSPLHF.

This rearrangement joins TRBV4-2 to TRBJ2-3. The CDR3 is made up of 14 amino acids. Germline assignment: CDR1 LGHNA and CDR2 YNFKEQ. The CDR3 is CASSLQEDTDTQYF.

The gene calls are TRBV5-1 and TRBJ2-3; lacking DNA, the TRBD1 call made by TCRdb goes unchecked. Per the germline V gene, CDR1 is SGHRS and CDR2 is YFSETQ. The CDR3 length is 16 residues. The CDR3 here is CASSWGNRGRTDTQYF.

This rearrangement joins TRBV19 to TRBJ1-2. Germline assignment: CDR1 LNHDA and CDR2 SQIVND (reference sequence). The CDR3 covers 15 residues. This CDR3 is CASSIRAFPNYGYTF. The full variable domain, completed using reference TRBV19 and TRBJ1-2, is DGGITQSPKYLFRKEGQNVTLSCEQNLNHDAMYWYRQDPGQGLRLIYYSQIVNDFQKGDIAEGYSVSREKKESFPLTVTSAQKNPTAFYLCASSIRAFPNYGYTFGSGTRLTVV.

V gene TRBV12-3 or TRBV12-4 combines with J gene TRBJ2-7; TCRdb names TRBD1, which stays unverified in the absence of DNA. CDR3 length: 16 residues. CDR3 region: CASSLGRGPSSYEQYF.

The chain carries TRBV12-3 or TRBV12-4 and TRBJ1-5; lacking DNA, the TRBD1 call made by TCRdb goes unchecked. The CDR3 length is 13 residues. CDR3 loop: CASSSPGDQPQHF.

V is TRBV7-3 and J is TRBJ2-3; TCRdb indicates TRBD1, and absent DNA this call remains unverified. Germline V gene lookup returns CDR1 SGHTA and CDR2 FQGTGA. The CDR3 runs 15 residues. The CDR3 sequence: CASVLGKFSTDTQYF.

This CDR3 reads CASSPRLAGGSNEQFF. The chain is built from TRBV27 and TRBJ2-1; without DNA, the TCRdb call of TRBD2 cannot be checked. CDR1 is MNHEY and CDR2 is SMNVEV in the germline V gene (reference sequence). The CDR3 has 16 residues.

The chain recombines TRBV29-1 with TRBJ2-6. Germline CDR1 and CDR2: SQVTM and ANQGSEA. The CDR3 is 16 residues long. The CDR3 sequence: CSVVGVGSSGANVLTF.

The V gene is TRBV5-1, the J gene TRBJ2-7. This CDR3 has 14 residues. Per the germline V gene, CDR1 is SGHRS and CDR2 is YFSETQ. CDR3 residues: CASSLASDHYEQYF.

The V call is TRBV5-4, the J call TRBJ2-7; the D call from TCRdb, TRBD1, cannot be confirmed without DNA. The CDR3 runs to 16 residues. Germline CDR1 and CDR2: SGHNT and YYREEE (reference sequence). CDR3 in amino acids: CASSLEPGQASYEQYF. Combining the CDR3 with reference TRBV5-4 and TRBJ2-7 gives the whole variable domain ETGVTQSPTHLIKTRGQQVTLRCSSQSGHNTVSWYQQALGQGPQFIFQYYREEENGRGNFPPRFSGLQFPNYSSELNVNALELDDSALYLCASSLEPGQASYEQYFGPGTRLTVT.

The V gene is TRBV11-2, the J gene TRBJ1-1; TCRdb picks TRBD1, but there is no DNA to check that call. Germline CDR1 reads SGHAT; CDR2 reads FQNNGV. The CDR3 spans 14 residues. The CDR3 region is CASSLGGQGKEAFF. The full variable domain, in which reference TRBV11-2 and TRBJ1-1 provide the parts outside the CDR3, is EAGVAQSPRYKIIEKRQSVAFWCNPISGHATLYWYQQILGQGPKLLIQFQNNGVVDDSQLPKDRFSAERLKGVDSTLKIQPAKLEDSAVYLCASSLGGQGKEAFFGQGTRLTVV.

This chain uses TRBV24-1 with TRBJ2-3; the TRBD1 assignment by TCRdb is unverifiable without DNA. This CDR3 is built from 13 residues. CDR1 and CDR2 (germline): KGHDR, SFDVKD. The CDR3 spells CATRPTGGGTQYF.

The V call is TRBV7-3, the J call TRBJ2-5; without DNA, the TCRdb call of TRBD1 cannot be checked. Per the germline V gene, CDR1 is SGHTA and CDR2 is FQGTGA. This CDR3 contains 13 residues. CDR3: CASSLNSGTGVYF.

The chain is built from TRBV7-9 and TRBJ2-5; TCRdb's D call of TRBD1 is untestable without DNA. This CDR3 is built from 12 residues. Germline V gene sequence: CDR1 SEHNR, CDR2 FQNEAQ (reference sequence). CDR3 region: CASAGVQETQYF.

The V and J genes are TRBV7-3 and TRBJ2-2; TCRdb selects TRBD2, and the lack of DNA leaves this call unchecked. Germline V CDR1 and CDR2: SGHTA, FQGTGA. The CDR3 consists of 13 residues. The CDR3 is CASSKGVTGELFF.

The CDR3 loop is CSASRYRTSGEQYF. This sequence joins TRBV20-1 and TRBJ2-7; TCRdb's D gene call, TRBD2, goes unchecked for lack of DNA. Germline V CDR1 and CDR2: DFQATT, SNEGSKA (reference sequence). CDR3 length: 14 amino acids.

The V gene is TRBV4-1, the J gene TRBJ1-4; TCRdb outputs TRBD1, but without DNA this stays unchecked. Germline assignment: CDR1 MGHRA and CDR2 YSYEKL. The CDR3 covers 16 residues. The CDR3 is CASSPGTATTNEKLFF.

CDR3 loop: CASTPGTSYVSGNTIYF. This chain links TRBV12-3 or TRBV12-4 with TRBJ1-3. The CDR3 is made up of 17 amino acids.

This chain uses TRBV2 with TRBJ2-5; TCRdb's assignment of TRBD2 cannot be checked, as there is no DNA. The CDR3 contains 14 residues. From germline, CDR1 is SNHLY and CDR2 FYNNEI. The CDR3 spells CASSGGTSSETQYF.

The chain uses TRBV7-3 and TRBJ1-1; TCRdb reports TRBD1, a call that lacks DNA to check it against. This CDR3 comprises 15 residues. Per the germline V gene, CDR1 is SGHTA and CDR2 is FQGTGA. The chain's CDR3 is CASSLIAGGATEAFF.